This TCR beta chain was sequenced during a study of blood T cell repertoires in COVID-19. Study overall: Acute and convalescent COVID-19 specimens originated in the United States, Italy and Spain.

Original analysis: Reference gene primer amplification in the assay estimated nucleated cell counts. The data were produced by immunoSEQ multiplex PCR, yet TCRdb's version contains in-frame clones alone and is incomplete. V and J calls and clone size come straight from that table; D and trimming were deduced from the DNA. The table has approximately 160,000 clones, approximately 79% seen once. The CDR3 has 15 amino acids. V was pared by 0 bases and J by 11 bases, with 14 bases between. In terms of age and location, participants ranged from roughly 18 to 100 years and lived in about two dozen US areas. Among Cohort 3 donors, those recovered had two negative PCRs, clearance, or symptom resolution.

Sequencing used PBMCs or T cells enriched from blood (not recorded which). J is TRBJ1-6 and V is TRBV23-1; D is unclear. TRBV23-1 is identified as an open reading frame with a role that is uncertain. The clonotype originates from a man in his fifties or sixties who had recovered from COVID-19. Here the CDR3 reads CASSQSASTIPPLHF. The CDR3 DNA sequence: TGCGCCAGCAGTCAATCGGCCAGTACCATACCACCCCTCCACTTT.